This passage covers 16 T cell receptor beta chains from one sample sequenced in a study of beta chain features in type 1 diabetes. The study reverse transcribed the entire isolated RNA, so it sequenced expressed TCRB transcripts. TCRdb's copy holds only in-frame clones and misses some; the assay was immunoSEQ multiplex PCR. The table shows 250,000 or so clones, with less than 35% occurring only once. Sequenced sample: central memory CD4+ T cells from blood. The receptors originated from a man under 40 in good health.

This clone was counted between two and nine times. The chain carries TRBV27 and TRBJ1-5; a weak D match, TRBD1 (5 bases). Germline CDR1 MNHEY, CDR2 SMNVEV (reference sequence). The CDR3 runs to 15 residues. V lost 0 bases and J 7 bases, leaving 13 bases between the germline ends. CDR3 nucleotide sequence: TGTGCCAGCAGTTTATCGGGGCCCTTGGGGCAGCCCCAGCATTTT. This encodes CASSLSGPLGQPQHF.

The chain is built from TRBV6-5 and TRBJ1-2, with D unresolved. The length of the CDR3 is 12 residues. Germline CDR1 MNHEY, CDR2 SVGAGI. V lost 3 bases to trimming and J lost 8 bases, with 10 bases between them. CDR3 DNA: TGTGCCAGCAGTTATCTCGGCCGAGGCTACACCTTC. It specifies CASSYLGRGYTF.

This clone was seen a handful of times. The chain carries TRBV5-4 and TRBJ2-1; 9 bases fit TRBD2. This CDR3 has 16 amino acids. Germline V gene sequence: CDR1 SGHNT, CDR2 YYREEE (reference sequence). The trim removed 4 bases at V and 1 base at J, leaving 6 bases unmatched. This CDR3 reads CASSPGLASSYNEQFF. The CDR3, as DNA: TGTGCCAGCAGCCCCGGACTAGCGTCATCCTACAATGAGCAGTTCTTC.

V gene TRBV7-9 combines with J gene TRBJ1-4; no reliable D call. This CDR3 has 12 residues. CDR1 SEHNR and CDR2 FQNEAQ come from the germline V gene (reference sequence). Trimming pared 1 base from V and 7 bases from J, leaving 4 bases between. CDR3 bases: TGTGCCAGCAGCTTAGTAGCTGAAAAACTGTTTTTT. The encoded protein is CASSLVAEKLFF.

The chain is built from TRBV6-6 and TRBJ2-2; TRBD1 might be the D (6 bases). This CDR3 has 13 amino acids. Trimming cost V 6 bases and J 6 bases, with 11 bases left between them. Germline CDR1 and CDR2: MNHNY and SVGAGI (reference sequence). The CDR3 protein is CASSRQVPGELFF. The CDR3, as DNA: TGTGCCAGCAGCCGACAGGTCCCCGGGGAGCTGTTTTTT.

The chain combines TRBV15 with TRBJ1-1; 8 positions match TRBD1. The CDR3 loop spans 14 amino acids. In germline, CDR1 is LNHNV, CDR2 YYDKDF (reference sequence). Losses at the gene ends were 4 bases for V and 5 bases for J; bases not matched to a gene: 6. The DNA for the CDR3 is TGTGCCACCAGCACACCGGACAGGGCAACTGAAGCTTTCTTT. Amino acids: CATSTPDRATEAFF.

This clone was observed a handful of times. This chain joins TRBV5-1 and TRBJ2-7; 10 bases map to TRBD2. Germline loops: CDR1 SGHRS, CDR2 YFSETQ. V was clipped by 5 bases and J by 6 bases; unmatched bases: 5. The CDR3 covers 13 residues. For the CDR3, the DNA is TGCGCCAGCAGAGGGATAGCGGGAGGCGAGCAGTACTTC. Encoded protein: CASRGIAGGEQYF.

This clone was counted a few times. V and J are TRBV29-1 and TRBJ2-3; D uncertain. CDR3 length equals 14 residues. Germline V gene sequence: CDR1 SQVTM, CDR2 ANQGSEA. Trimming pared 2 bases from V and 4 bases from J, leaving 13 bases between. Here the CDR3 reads CSVETSSVPDTQYF. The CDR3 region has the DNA TGCAGCGTTGAAACGTCTAGTGTTCCAGATACGCAGTATTTT.

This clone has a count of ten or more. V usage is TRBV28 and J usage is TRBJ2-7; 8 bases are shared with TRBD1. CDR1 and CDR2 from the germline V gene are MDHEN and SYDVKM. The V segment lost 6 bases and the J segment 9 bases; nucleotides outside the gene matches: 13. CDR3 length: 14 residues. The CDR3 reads CASRKDREYRRQYF. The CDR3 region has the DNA TGTGCCAGCAGAAAGGACAGGGAGTACCGTAGGCAGTACTTC. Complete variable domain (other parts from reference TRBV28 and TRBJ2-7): DVKVTQSSRYLVKRTGEKVFLECVQDMDHENMFWYRQDPGLGLRLIYFSYDVKMKEKGDIPEGYSVSREKKERFSLILESASTNQTSMYLCASRKDREYRRQYFGPGTRLTVT.

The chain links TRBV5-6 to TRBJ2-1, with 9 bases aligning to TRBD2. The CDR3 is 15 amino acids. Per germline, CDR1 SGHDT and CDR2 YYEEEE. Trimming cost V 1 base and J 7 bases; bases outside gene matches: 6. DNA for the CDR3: TGTGCCAGCAGCTTGCTAGCGGGAATAGGAAATGAGCAGTTCTTC. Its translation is CASSLLAGIGNEQFF.

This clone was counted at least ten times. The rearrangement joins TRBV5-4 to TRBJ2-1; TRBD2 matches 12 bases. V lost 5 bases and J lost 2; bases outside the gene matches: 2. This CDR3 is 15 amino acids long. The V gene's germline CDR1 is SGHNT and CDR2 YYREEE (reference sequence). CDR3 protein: CASRLAGGTYNEQFF. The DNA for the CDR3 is TGTGCCAGCAGACTAGCGGGGGGTACCTACAATGAGCAGTTCTTC.

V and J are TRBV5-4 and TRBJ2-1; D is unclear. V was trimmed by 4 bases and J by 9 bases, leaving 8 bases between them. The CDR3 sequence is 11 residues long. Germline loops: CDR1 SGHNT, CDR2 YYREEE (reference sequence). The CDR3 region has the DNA TGTGCCAGCAGCCAAACGGGTGAGCAGTTCTTC. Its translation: CASSQTGEQFF.

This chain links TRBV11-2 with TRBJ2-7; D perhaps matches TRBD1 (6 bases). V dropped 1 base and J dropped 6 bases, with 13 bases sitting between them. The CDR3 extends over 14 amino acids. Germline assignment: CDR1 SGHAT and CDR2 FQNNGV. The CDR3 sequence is CASSLGQGIGEQYF. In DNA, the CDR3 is TGTGCCAGCAGCTTAGGCCAGGGGATAGGCGAGCAGTACTTC.

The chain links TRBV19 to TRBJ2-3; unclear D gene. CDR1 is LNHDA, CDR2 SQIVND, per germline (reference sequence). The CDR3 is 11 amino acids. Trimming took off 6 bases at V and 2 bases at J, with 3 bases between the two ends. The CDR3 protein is CASRNTDTQYF. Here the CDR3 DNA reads TGTGCCAGTAGGAACACAGATACGCAGTATTTT.

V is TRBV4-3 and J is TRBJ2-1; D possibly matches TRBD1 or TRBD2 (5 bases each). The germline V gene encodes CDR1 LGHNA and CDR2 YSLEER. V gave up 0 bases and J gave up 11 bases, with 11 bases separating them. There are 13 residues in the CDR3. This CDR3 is CASSQEVGDQQFF. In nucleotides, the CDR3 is TGCGCCAGCAGCCAAGAAGTGGGGGACCAGCAGTTCTTC.

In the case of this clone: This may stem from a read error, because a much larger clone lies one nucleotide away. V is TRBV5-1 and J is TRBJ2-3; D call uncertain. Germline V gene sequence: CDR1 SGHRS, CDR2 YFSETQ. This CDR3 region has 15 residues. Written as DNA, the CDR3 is TGCTCCAGCAGCTTGATCGGCGGTCGCGCAGATACGCAGTATTTT. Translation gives CSSSLIGGRADTQYF.